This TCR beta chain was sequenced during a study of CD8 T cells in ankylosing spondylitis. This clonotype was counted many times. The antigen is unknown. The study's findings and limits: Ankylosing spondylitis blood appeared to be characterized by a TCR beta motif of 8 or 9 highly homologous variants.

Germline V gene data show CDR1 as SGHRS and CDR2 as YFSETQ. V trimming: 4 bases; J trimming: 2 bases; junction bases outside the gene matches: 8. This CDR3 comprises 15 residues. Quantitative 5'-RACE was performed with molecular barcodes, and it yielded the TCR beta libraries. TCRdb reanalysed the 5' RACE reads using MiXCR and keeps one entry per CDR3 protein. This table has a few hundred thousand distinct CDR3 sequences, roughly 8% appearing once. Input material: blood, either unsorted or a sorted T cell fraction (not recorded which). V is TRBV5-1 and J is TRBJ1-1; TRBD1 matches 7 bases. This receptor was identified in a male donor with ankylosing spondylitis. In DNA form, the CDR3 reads TGCGCCAGCAGCACCAGAACAGGGGTCAACACTGAAGCTTTCTTT. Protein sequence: CASSTRTGVNTEAFF.